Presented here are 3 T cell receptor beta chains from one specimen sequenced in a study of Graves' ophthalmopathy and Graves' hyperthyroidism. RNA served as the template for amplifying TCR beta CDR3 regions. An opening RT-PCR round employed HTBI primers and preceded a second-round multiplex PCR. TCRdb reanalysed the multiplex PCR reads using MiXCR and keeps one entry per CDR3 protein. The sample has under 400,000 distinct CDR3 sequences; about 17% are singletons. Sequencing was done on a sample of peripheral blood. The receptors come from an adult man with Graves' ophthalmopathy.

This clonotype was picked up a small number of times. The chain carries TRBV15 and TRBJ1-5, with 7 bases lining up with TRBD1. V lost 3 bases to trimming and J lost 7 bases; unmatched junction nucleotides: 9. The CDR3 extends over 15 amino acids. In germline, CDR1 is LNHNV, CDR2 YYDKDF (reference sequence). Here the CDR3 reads CATSRDRTGDQPQHF. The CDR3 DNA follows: TGTGCCACCAGCAGGGATAGGACAGGCGACCAGCCCCAGCATTTT.

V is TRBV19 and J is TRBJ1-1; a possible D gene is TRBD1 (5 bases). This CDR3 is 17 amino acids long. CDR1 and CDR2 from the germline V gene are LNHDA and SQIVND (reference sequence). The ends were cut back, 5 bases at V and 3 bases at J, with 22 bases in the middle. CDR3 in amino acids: CASSPSPGRAADTEAFF. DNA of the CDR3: TGTGCCAGTAGTCCTAGCCCAGGGAGGGCGGCGGACACTGAAGCTTTCTTT.

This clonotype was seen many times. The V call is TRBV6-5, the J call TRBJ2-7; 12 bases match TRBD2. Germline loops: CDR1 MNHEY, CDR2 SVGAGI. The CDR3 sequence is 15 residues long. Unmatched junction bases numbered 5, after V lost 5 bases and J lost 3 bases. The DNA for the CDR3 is TGTGCCAGCAGTCCCCTAGCGGGAGGGCTCTACGAGCAGTACTTC. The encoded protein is CASSPLAGGLYEQYF.